This T cell receptor beta chain was recovered during a study of T cells after yellow fever vaccination. Study context: The SMART-Seq v4 Ultra Low Input method served to prepare the low-cell-number fractions.

The study, taken as a whole, reports: FACS-sorted repertoires might harbor abundant contaminating clonotypes from the bulk population. A large majority of primary-vaccination clones showed up again after the booster (about 96% CD4, roughly 88% CD8).

Germline V gene lookup returns CDR1 SQVTM and CDR2 ANQGSEA. V lost 3 bases and J 0 bases, leaving 9 bases between the germline ends. This CDR3 comprises 14 residues. This clonotype was found a few times. Its target is not known. TCRdb redid the calling of the 5' RACE reads with MiXCR, one entry per CDR3 protein. The sample holds 200,000 to 250,000 distinct CDR3 sequences; 3.2% are singletons and the top ten take about 3.3%. The chain has TRBV29-1 and TRBJ1-3; D gene ambiguous. The sample was CD4+ T cells sorted from PBMCs, taken 10 days after the yellow fever booster vaccination. This TCR came from a man aged 18 to 30 who received the YFV17D yellow fever vaccine. As DNA, the CDR3 is TGCAGCGTTGAGTCCAGCAACTCTGGAAACACCATATATTTT. This gives the protein CSVESSNSGNTIYF.